What follows describes a single T cell receptor beta chain. Antigen: not known. The sample belongs to a study of cytomegalovirus exposure and HLA in healthy donors. Study-level findings and limits: A few chains linked to CMV were shown in vitro to be specific for CMV antigens.

V was clipped by 4 bases and J by 2 bases, with 9 bases between them. CDR3 length: 13 amino acids. Looked up from germline, CDR1 is MNHEY and CDR2 is SVGAGI. PCR involved 60 Vbeta and 13 Jbeta primers. The authors' processing: There were about 80 million unique TCR beta chains by a later count, and some 11 million of them were shared. Some clones are missing from TCRdb's copy, which holds only in-frame ones; the method was immunoSEQ multiplex PCR. Clone size and the V and J calls come from that table; the DNA yielded D and trimming. The sample gives 220,000 or so clones, approximately 80% of which show up once; 3% to 4.5% is in the top ten.

The chain joins TRBV6-5 to TRBJ2-7; D possibly corresponds to TRBD2 (5 bases). Sequenced sample: PBMCs. This receptor was identified in a male donor in good health and CMV-seronegative. CDR3 sequence (DNA): TGTGCCAGCAGTTCCCCCGGGACCTACGAGCAGTACTTC. Residues: CASSSPGTYEQYF.